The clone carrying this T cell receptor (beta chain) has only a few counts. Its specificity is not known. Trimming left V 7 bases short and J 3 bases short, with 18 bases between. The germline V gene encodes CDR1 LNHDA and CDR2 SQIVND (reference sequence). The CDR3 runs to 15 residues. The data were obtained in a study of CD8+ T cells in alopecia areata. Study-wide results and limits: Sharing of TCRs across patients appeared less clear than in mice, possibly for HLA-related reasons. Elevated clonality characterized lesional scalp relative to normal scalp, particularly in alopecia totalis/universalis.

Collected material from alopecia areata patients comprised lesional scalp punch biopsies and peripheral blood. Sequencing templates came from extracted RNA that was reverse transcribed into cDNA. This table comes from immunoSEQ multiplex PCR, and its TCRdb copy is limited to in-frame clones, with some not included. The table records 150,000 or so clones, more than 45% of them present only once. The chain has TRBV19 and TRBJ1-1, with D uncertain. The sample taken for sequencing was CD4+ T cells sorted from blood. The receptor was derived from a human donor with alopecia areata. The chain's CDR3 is CASIRAPNFDTEAFF. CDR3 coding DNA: TGTGCCAGTATACGGGCCCCAAATTTTGACACTGAAGCTTTCTTT.